These T cell receptor beta chains were read from a single sample in a study of blood T cell repertoires in COVID-19. Clones were read by immunoSEQ multiplex PCR, and TCRdb kept only the in-frame ones, dropping some. The table shows about 37,000 clones, with about 89% occurring only once. The sequencing sample was made of peripheral blood. All receptors derive from a human donor in a cohort sampled during active COVID-19. Each CDR3 is given with its conserved first and last residue. The D gene is left open where the match is weak. The size entry is marked missing in some rows and otherwise reads once, few, many or a size class.

.	TRBV30	.	TRBJ1-5	CAWSPQGNQPQHF	TGTGCCTGGAGTCCGCAGGGGAATCAGCCCCAGCATTTT
TRBD1	TRBV10-3	.	TRBJ1-1	CAISLGTGDNTEAFF	TGTGCCATCAGCTTGGGGACAGGAGACAACACTGAAGCTTTCTTT
.	TRBV7-7	.	TRBJ2-3	CASSTPGADTQYF	TGTGCCAGCAGTACCCCAGGGGCAGATACGCAGTATTTT
TRBD1	TRBV6-6	.	TRBJ2-6	CASSRTGQGSSGANVLTF	TGTGCCAGCAGTCGAACCGGACAGGGCAGCTCTGGGGCCAACGTCCTGACTTTC
.	TRBV3-1/TRBV3-2	.	TRBJ1-3	CASSQTGTVRNTIYF	TGTGCCAGCAGCCAAACCGGGACTGTCCGGAACACCATATATTTT
TRBD2	TRBV6-5	.	TRBJ2-3	CASSYSGGETDTQYF	TGTGCCAGCAGTTACTCTGGGGGGGAGACAGATACGCAGTATTTT
.	TRBV6-1	few	TRBJ1-5	CASSEWIGQQNQPQHF	TGTGCCAGCAGTGAATGGATCGGACAGCAAAATCAGCCCCAGCATTTT
.	TRBV9	once	TRBJ2-2	CASSVTPANTGELFF	TGTGCCAGCAGCGTAACCCCAGCGAACACCGGGGAGCTGTTTTTT
.	TRBV11-3	.	TRBJ2-3	CASSFRGADTQYF	TGTGCCAGCAGCTTCCGCGGGGCAGATACGCAGTATTTT
.	TRBV27	.	TRBJ1-2	CASSLKTAANYGYTF	TGTGCCAGCAGTTTAAAGACAGCAGCTAACTATGGCTACACCTTC
.	TRBV30	.	TRBJ2-7	CAWSFGQVNSYEQYF	TGTGCCTGGAGTTTTGGCCAGGTAAATTCCTACGAGCAGTACTTC
TRBD1	TRBV29-1	.	TRBJ1-2	CSVLSGTGYGYTF	TGCAGCGTTCTTTCCGGGACAGGTTATGGCTACACCTTC
.	TRBV2	.	TRBJ2-3	CASSSAPGKSTDTQYF	TGTGCCAGCAGCTCAGCCCCGGGAAAGAGCACAGATACGCAGTATTTT
.	TRBV11-2	.	TRBJ1-1	CASSFQTEAFF	TGTGCCAGCAGCTTTCAGACTGAAGCTTTCTTT
TRBD2	TRBV18	.	TRBJ2-7	CASSLLAGVQEQYF	TGTGCCAGCTCACTTCTAGCGGGAGTGCAAGAGCAGTACTTC
TRBD1	TRBV2	.	TRBJ1-5	CASGRQGSAQPQHF	TGTGCCAGCGGGAGACAGGGTTCGGCTCAGCCCCAGCATTTT